This T cell receptor (beta chain) was captured in a study of blood T cell repertoires in COVID-19. Study background: Acute and convalescent COVID-19 samples came from the United States, Italy and Spain. Nucleic acid was either cDNA or gDNA, and it came from T cells, B-cell-depleted T cells, or PBMCs.

Original processing methods: Researchers report that nucleated cell counts were estimated from reference gene primer amplification. Some clones are missing from TCRdb's copy, which holds only in-frame ones; the method was immunoSEQ multiplex PCR. V and J calls and clone size follow that table, whereas D and trimming were derived from the DNA. The table has 98,000 or so clones, roughly 70% seen once; the top ten hold about 2%. V lost 4 bases, J lost 2 bases, and 4 bases stayed unmatched. The CDR3 contains 15 residues. Germline CDR1 and CDR2: KGHDR and SFDVKD. The sample comprised peripheral blood. The sequence was obtained from a woman aged 40-49 years with acute or convalescent COVID-19. V and J are TRBV24-1 and TRBJ2-5, with 9 bases aligning to TRBD1. The CDR3 nucleotides are TGTGCCACCAGTGACGGACAGGGGCCACAAGAGACCCAGTACTTC. It codes for CATSDGQGPQETQYF.